The 22 T cell receptor beta chains below all came from one sample that was sequenced in a study of T cell responses to AZD1222 COVID-19 vaccine. The method was immunoSEQ multiplex PCR; TCRdb's version includes in-frame clones alone and lacks a portion of them. The sample yields 120,000 or so clones, about 93% seen once. The sample was peripheral blood, taken 28 days after the second AZD1222 dose. The source is an adult who received the AZD1222 COVID-19 vaccine.

V gene TRBV6-2 or TRBV6-3 combines with J gene TRBJ2-1, with D possibly matching TRBD1 (5 bases). Per germline, CDR1 MNHEY and CDR2 SVGEGT. Trimming removed 5 bases at V and 1 base at J, with 15 bases between. CDR3 size: 16 residues. CDR3 region: CASSQYSGFSYNEQFF. In DNA form, the CDR3 reads TGTGCCAGCAGTCAATACTCAGGGTTTTCCTACAATGAGCAGTTCTTC.

V gene TRBV12-3 or TRBV12-4 combines with J gene TRBJ2-2, with TRBD1 as a possible D gene (5 bases). V was trimmed by 5 bases and J by 8 bases, leaving 9 bases between them. This CDR3 spans 12 amino acids. CDR3 residues: CASSAGIGELFF. In nucleotides, the CDR3 is TGTGCCAGCAGTGCAGGGATAGGGGAGCTGTTTTTT.

J is TRBJ2-5 and V is TRBV7-2; 12 bases fit TRBD2. V gave up 6 bases and J gave up 1 base; unmatched junction bases: 6. CDR3 length: 16 amino acids. CDR1 is SGHTA and CDR2 is FQGNSA in the germline V gene. As DNA, the CDR3 is TGTGCCAGCAGGGGGGGGACTAGCGGGTCCCAAGAGACCCAGTACTTC. It codes for CASRGGTSGSQETQYF.

V and J are TRBV6-5 and TRBJ2-3; D is perhaps TRBD2 (6 bases). The CDR3 covers 15 residues. Between the trimmed V and J ends, which lost 4 bases and 2 bases, there was a span of 13 bases. CDR1 and CDR2 (germline): MNHEY, SVGAGI. Here the CDR3 DNA reads TGTGCCAGCAGTTCCGGGGGAGGCGACACAGATACGCAGTATTTT. It encodes CASSSGGGDTDTQYF.

As DNA, the CDR3 is TGTGCCAGCAGCGTAGGAGGCACGGGGTTTGGCTACACCTTC. This sequence encodes CASSVGGTGFGYTF. This chain links TRBV9 with TRBJ1-2; no firm D call. Per the germline V gene, CDR1 is SGDLS and CDR2 is YYNGEE. This CDR3 has 14 residues. V was clipped by 0 bases and J by 7 bases, with 13 bases between them.

This chain uses TRBV7-9 with TRBJ2-1; D is unresolved. Deletions cut 4 bases from V and 6 bases from J, with 13 bases between. CDR3 length equals 14 residues. In germline, CDR1 is SEHNR, CDR2 FQNEAQ (reference sequence). This CDR3 is CASSYLGLGNEQFF. CDR3 nucleotide sequence: TGTGCCAGCAGCTATCTCGGCCTAGGCAATGAGCAGTTCTTC.

This sequence joins TRBV19 and TRBJ1-1, with unresolved D. V lost 11 bases, J lost 1 base, and 11 bases lay in between. This CDR3 comprises 12 residues. CDR1 is LNHDA, CDR2 SQIVND, per germline (reference sequence). CDR3 loop: CAGFSWNTEAFF. CDR3 coding DNA: TGTGCCGGGTTTTCCTGGAACACTGAAGCTTTCTTT. Supplemented by reference TRBV19 and TRBJ1-1, the full variable domain reads DGGITQSPKYLFRKEGQNVTLSCEQNLNHDAMYWYRQDPGQGLRLIYYSQIVNDFQKGDIAEGYSVSREKKESFPLTVTSAQKNPTAFYLCAGFSWNTEAFFGQGTRLTVV.

DNA of the CDR3: TGTGCCAGCAGAAGAGAGAACACTGAAGCTTTCTTT. It specifies CASRRENTEAFF. This rearrangement joins TRBV2 to TRBJ1-1; no firm D call. There are 12 residues in the CDR3. CDR1 is SNHLY, CDR2 FYNNEI, per germline. Trimming stripped 6 bases from V and 1 base from J, with 6 bases between.

The V gene is TRBV7-2, the J gene TRBJ1-1, with no clear D. The CDR3 totals 14 residues. The ends were cut back, 4 bases at V and 4 bases at J, with 13 bases in the middle. Germline V lookup: CDR1 SGHTA, CDR2 FQGNSA. The CDR3: CASSSTMDGTEAFF. In nucleotides, the CDR3 is TGTGCCAGCAGCTCAACTATGGACGGCACTGAAGCTTTCTTT.

The CDR3 loop is CASSFGRGQVGGYTF. The CDR3 DNA reads as TGCGCCAGCAGCTTCGGGAGGGGGCAAGTCGGAGGCTACACCTTC. The chain employs TRBV5-1 and TRBJ1-2; 7 nucleotides line up with TRBD1. The CDR3 is made up of 15 amino acids. Germline assignment: CDR1 SGHRS and CDR2 YFSETQ. V trimming: 2 bases; J trimming: 8 bases; junction bases outside the gene matches: 12.

The chain carries TRBV5-6 and TRBJ2-5, with a tentative D call TRBD2 (5 bases). The V end was cut by 2 bases, the J end by 5 bases, with 19 bases between. This CDR3 region has 16 residues. The germline V gene has CDR1 SGHDT and CDR2 YYEEEE. CDR3 region: CASSFQSDSLGETQYF. The CDR3 nucleotides read TGTGCCAGCAGCTTCCAATCGGACTCCCTTGGGGAGACCCAGTACTTC.

The chain couples TRBV6-1 to TRBJ1-1; D uncertain. Trimming took 1 base from V and 4 from J, leaving 10 bases between them. Germline CDR1 MNHNS, CDR2 SASEGT. The CDR3 is 14 amino acids. In DNA form, the CDR3 reads TGTGCCAGCAGTGAAGTTGTGTTGATCACTGAAGCTTTCTTT. It encodes CASSEVVLITEAFF.

The V gene is TRBV27, the J gene TRBJ2-7; TRBD2 matches 11 bases. The germline V gene encodes CDR1 MNHEY and CDR2 SMNVEV (reference sequence). The V segment lost 4 bases and the J segment 4 bases; nucleotides outside the gene matches: 3. CDR3 length: 14 residues. CDR3 sequence reads: CASSSLAGDYEQYF. The CDR3 DNA reads as TGTGCCAGCAGTTCACTAGCGGGGGATTACGAGCAGTACTTC.

The rearrangement links TRBV7-2 to TRBJ2-3, with D tentatively TRBD1 (6 bases). In germline, CDR1 is SGHTA, CDR2 FQGNSA. The V end was cut by 2 bases, the J end by 3 bases, with 12 bases between. This CDR3 comprises 15 residues. CDR3 nucleotides: TGTGCCAGCAGCTTATATTGGGGGCGAACAGATACGCAGTATTTT. Its translation: CASSLYWGRTDTQYF.

This clone appeared a few times. This chain uses TRBV5-5 with TRBJ2-7; D tentatively reads TRBD1 or TRBD2 (5 bases each). Per germline, CDR1 SGHKS and CDR2 YYEKEE (reference sequence). V was pared by 3 bases and J by 5 bases, with 15 bases between. The CDR3 spans 14 residues. CDR3 protein: CASSSGTLGNEQYF. CDR3 sequence (DNA): TGTGCCAGCAGCTCCGGGACCCTAGGGAACGAGCAGTACTTC. Together with reference TRBV5-5 and TRBJ2-7, the CDR3 gives the full variable domain: DAGVTQSPTHLIKTRGQQVTLRCSPISGHKSVSWYQQVLGQGPQFIFQYYEKEERGRGNFPDRFSARQFPNYSSELNVNALLLGDSALYLCASSSGTLGNEQYFGPGTRLTVT.

The chain recombines TRBV13 with TRBJ2-5; 11 bases agree with TRBD2. The CDR3 consists of 17 residues. The trim removed 5 bases at V and 0 bases at J, leaving 8 bases unmatched. Germline assignment: CDR1 PRHDT and CDR2 FYEKMQ (reference sequence). The CDR3 DNA is TGTGCCAGCAGCCCGGTCCCGGGACTAGCGGACCAAGAGACCCAGTACTTC. Translation gives CASSPVPGLADQETQYF.

The chain employs TRBV6-2 or TRBV6-3 and TRBJ2-4; D uncertain. V lost 5 bases, J lost 5 bases, and 7 bases lay in between. This CDR3 comprises 12 residues. Germline V gene data show CDR1 as MNHEY and CDR2 as SVGEGT. The CDR3 loop is CASSTLQNIQYF. Written as DNA, the CDR3 is TGTGCCAGCAGTACCCTACAAAACATTCAGTACTTC.

The rearrangement links TRBV6-2 or TRBV6-3 to TRBJ2-4; TRBD2 is a possible D gene (5 bases). CDR1 and CDR2 from the germline V gene are MNHEY and SVGEGT. This CDR3 comprises 14 residues. The V and J ends lost 6 bases and 0 bases respectively, with 9 bases between them. CDR3 sequence: CASSRGLAKNIQYF. In DNA, the CDR3 is TGTGCCAGCAGCCGTGGACTAGCCAAAAACATTCAGTACTTC.

V usage is TRBV6-5 and J usage is TRBJ1-1, with TRBD1 identical over 7 bases. This CDR3 has 14 amino acids. Germline V gene lookup returns CDR1 MNHEY and CDR2 SVGAGI. Trimming at V came to 10 bases and at J to 6 bases, leaving 14 bases not matched to a gene. This chain's CDR3 is CATALFEGAAEAFF. The CDR3 DNA reads TGTGCCACCGCGTTGTTTGAGGGGGCCGCTGAAGCTTTCTTT.

The rearrangement uses TRBV5-4 and TRBJ1-1; a weak D match, TRBD1 (5 bases). The CDR3 spans 14 residues. Trimming took off 4 bases at V and 9 bases at J, with 19 bases between the two ends. CDR1 SGHNT and CDR2 YYREEE come from the germline V gene (reference sequence). The CDR3 coding sequence is TGTGCCAGCAGCGAAGGGCTGGGCTCAGGGAAAGCTTTCTTT. This translates into CASSEGLGSGKAFF.

V is TRBV5-5 and J is TRBJ2-7; D possibly corresponds to TRBD2 (6 bases). Germline assignment: CDR1 SGHKS and CDR2 YYEKEE (reference sequence). The CDR3 totals 16 residues. With 6 bases removed from V and 2 bases from J, the gap between germline ends came to 21 bases. The CDR3 loop reads CASNPGVAVTAYEQYF. The DNA for the CDR3 is TGTGCCAGCAACCCGGGGGTAGCGGTTACGGCCTACGAGCAGTACTTC.

This clone was seen just once. The DNA for the CDR3 is TGTGCCAGCAGTCCCCGACAGGGGAGTTTGGAGCCCCAGCATTTT. Its protein is CASSPRQGSLEPQHF. The rearrangement joins TRBV6-2 or TRBV6-3 to TRBJ1-5, with 8 bases identical to TRBD1. The J segment lost 8 bases and the V segment lost 5 bases, leaving 11 bases of the junction unmatched. Germline V lookup: CDR1 MNHEY, CDR2 SVGEGT. CDR3 length: 15 amino acids.